The text below deals with one TCR beta chain. In the study's own analysis: Amplification from reference gene primers served as the basis for estimated nucleated cell counts. Using immunoSEQ multiplex PCR, the repertoire was profiled, and TCRdb retains in-frame clones only, with some absent. D and trimming were read from the DNA, whereas the V and J calls and clone size are those reported in that table. In the table there are 150,000 to 200,000 clones, roughly nine tenths of which are singletons. The data stem from a study of blood T cell repertoires in COVID-19. Study at large: Material from acute and convalescent COVID-19 was sourced from the United States, Italy and Spain.

Per the germline V gene, CDR1 is ENHRY and CDR2 is SYGVKD. CDR3 length: 14 amino acids. V shed 8 bases and J 7 bases; nucleotides not matched to a gene: 11. The material sequenced was peripheral blood. This chain joins TRBV10-3 and TRBJ2-4; 7 positions match TRBD1. This sequence was found in a woman aged 65 to 85 with acute or convalescent COVID-19. This chain's CDR3 is CAIAPETGSNIQYF. DNA for the CDR3: TGTGCCATCGCCCCGGAGACAGGGAGCAACATTCAGTACTTC.